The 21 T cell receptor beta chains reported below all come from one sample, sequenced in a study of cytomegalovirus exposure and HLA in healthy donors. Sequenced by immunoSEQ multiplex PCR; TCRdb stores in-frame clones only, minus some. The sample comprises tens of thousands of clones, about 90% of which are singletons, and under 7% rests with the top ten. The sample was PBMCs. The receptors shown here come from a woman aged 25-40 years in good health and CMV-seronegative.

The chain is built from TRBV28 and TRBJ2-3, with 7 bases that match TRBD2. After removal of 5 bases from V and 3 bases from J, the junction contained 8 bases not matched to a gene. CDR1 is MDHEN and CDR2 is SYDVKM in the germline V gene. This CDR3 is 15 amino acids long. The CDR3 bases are TGTGCCAGCAGTCCCCCGGGGGGAGGTACAGATACGCAGTATTTT. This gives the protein CASSPPGGGTDTQYF.

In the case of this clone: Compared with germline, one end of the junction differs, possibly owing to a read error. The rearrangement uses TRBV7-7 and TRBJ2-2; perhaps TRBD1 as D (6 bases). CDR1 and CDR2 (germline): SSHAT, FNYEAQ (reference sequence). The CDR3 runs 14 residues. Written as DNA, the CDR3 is TGTGCTAGCAGCCTTTCAGGGGACACCGGGGAGCTGTTTTTT. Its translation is CASSLSGDTGELFF.

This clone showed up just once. Here the CDR3 DNA reads TGTGCCAGCAGTTTGGGACTAGCGGGAGGGCCATCCTACGAGCAGTACTTC. Its protein product is CASSLGLAGGPSYEQYF. V is TRBV28 and J is TRBJ2-7; 16 bases align to TRBD2. Losses at the gene ends were 3 bases for V and 1 base for J; bases not matched to a gene: 3. The CDR3 extends over 17 amino acids. Germline V gene lookup returns CDR1 MDHEN and CDR2 SYDVKM.

The CDR3 reads CASSVGSGTGDYEQYF. The DNA of the CDR3 is TGTGCCAGCAGCGTAGGTTCCGGGACAGGGGACTACGAGCAGTACTTC. V gene TRBV9 combines with J gene TRBJ2-7, with 10 bases identical to TRBD1. This CDR3 has 16 amino acids. Germline trimming cut 0 bases from V and 3 bases from J; bases unmatched to any gene: 6. CDR1 is SGDLS, CDR2 YYNGEE, per germline.

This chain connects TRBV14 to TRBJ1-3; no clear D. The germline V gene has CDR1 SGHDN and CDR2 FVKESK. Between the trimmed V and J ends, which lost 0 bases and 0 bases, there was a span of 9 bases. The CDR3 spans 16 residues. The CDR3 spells CASSQDAGISGNTIYF. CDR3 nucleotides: TGTGCCAGCAGCCAAGATGCGGGGATCTCTGGAAACACCATATATTTT.

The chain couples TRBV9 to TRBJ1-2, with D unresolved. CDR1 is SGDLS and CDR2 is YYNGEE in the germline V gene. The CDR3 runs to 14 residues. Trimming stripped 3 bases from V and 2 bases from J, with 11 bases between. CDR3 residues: CASSGDKPNYGYTF. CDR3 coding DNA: TGTGCCAGCAGCGGAGACAAGCCCAACTATGGCTACACCTTC.

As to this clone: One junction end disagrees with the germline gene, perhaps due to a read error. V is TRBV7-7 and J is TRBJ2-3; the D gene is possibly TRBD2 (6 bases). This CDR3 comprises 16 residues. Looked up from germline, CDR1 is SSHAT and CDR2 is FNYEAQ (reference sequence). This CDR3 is CASSFSPGLGTDTQYF. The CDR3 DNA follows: TGTGCTAGCAGCTTTTCACCGGGACTTGGCACAGATACGCAGTATTTT. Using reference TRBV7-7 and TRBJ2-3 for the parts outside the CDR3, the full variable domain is GAGVSQSPRYKVTKRGQDVTLRCDPISSHATLYWYQQALGQGPEFLTYFNYEAQPDKSGLPSDRFSAERPEGSISTLTIQRTEQRDSAMYRCASSFSPGLGTDTQYFGPGTRLTVL.

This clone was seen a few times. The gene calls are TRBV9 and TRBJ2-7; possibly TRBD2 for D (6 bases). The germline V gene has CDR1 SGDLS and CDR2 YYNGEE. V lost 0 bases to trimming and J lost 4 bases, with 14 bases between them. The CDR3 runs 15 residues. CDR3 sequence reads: CASSVGGGKGYEQYF. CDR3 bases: TGTGCCAGCAGCGTAGGAGGCGGGAAGGGGTACGAGCAGTACTTC.

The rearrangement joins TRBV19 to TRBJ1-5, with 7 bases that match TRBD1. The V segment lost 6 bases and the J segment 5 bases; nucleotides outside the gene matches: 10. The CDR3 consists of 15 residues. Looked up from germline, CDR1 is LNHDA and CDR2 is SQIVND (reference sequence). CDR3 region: CASRKLDRDHQPQHF. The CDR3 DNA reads TGTGCCAGTAGGAAACTAGACAGGGACCATCAGCCCCAGCATTTT.

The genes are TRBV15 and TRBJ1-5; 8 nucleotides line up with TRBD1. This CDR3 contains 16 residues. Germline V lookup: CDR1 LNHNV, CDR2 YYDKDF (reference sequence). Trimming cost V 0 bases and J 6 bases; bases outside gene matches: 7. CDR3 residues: CATSRDLDRAGQPQHF. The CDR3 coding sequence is TGTGCCACCAGCAGAGATCTGGACAGGGCGGGTCAGCCCCAGCATTTT.

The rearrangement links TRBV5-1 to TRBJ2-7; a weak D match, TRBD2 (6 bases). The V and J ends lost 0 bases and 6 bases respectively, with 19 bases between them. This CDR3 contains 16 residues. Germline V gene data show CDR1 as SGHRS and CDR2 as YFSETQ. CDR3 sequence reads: CASSLAGLAPSGEQYF. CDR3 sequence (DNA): TGCGCCAGCAGCTTGGCCGGTCTAGCGCCGTCTGGCGAGCAGTACTTC.

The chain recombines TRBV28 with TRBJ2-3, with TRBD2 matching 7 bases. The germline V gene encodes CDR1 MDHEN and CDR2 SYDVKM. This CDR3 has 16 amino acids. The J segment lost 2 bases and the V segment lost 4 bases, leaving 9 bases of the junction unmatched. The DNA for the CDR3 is TGTGCCAGCAGTTCGGGACTATCGACCTACACAGATACGCAGTATTTT. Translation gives CASSSGLSTYTDTQYF.

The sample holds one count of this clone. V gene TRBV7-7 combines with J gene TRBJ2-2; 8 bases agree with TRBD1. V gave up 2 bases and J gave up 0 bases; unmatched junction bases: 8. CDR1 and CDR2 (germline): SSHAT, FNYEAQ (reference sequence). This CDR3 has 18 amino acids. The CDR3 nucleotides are TGTGCCAGCAGCTTAAGGCCCCAGGGGGCAGCGAACACCGGGGAGCTGTTTTTT. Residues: CASSLRPQGAANTGELFF.

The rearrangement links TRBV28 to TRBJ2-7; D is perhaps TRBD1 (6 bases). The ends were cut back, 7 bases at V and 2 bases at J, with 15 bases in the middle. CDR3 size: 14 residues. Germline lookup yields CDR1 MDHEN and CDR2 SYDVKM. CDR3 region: CASTRQGLTYEQYF. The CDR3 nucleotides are TGTGCCAGCACCCGGCAGGGGTTGACCTACGAGCAGTACTTC.

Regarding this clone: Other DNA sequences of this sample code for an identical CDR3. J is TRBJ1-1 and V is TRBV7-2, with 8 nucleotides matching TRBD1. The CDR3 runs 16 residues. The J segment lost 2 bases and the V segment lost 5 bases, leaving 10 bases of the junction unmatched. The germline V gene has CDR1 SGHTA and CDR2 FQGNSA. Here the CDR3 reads CASSLRTGRGNTEAFF. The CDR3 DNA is TGTGCCAGCAGCCTAAGGACAGGGCGGGGTAACACTGAAGCTTTCTTT.

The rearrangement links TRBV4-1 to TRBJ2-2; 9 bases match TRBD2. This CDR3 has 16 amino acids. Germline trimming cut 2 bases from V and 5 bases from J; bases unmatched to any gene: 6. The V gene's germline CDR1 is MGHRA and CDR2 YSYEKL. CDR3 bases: TGCGCCAGCAGCCAATTAGCGGGAGAGGAGACCGGGGAGCTGTTTTTT. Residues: CASSQLAGEETGELFF.

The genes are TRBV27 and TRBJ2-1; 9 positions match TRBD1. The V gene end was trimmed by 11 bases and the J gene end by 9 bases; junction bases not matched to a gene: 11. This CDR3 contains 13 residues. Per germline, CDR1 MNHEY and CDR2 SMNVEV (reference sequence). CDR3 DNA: TGTGCCTACCGGGACAGGGAGTCGGGTGAGCAGTTCTTC. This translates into CAYRDRESGEQFF.

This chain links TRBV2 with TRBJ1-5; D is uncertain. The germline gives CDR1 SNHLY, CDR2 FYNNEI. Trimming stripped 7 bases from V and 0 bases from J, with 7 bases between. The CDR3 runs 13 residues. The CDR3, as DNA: TGTGCCAGCACCTTTTATAGCAATCAGCCCCAGCATTTT. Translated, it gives CASTFYSNQPQHF.

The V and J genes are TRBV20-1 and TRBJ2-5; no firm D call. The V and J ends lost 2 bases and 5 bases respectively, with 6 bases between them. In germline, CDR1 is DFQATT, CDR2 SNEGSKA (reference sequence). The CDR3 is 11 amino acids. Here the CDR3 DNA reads TGCAGTGCTAGATTTGGCGAGACCCAGTACTTC. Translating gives CSARFGETQYF.

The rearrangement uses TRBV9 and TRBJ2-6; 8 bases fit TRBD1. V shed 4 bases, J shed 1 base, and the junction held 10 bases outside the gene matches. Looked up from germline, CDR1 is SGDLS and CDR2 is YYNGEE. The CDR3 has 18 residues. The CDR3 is CASSYPRDRKSGANVLTF. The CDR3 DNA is TGTGCCAGCAGCTACCCCCGGGACAGGAAATCTGGGGCCAACGTCCTGACTTTC.

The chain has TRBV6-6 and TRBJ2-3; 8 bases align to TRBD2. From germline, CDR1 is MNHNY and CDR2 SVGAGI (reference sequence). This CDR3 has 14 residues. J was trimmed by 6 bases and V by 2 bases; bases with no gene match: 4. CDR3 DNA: TGTGCCAGCAGTTACGGAGCGGGAGTGGATACGCAGTATTTT. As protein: CASSYGAGVDTQYF.